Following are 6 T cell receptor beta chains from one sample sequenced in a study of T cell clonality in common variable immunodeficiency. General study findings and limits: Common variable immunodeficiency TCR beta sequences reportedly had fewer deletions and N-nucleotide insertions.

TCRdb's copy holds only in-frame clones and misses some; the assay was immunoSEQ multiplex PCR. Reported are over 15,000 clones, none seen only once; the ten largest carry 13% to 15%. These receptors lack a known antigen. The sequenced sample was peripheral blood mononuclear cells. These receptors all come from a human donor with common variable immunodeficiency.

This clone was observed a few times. The DNA read from the CDR3 is TGTGCCAGCTCACTTAATCCAGGGGAACAAGAGACC. It encodes CASSLNPGEQET. The entire CDR3 sequence reads CASSLNPGEQETQYF. The chain combines TRBV18 with TRBJ2-5, with D possibly matching TRBD1 (6 bases). Read coverage stops 3 residues before the CDR3 terminus; the germline J gene supplies the remainder. CDR1 KGHSH and CDR2 LQKENI come from the germline V gene. Trimming shortened V by 4 bases and J by 2 bases, and 14 bases separated the two germline ends. The CDR3 loop spans 15 amino acids.

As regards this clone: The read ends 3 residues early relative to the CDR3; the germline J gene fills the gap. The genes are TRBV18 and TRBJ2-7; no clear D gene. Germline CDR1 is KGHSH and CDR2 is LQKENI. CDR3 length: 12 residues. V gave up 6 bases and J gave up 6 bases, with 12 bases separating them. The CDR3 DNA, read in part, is TGTGCCAGCTCGCCCCAGGAAACCGAG. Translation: CASSPQETE. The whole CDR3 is CASSPQETEQYF.

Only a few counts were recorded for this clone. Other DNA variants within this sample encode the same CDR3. The sequenced part of the CDR3 DNA is TGTGCCAGCAGGGAAATGATAGCGGGGGGGTACGAG. It codes for CASREMIAGGYE. The whole CDR3 protein is CASREMIAGGYEQYF. The chain uses TRBV6-1 and TRBJ2-7, with 11 bases identical to TRBD2. The read falls 3 residues short of the CDR3 end, and the missing part is taken from the germline J gene. Germline V lookup: CDR1 MNHNS, CDR2 SASEGT. Trimming removed 6 bases from V and 4 bases from J; junction bases left unmatched: 8. CDR3 length equals 15 residues.

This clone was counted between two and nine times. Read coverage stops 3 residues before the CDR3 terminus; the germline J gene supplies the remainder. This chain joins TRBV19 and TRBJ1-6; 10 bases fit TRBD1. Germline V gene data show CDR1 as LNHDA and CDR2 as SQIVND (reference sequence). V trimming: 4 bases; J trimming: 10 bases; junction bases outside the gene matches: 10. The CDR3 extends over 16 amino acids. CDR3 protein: CASSTSDRGFWSPLHF. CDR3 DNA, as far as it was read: TGTGCCAGTAGTACTTCGGACAGGGGGTTCTGGTCACCC. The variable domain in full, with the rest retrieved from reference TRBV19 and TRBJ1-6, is DGGITQSPKYLFRKEGQNVTLSCEQNLNHDAMYWYRQDPGQGLRLIYYSQIVNDFQKGDIAEGYSVSREKKESFPLTVTSAQKNPTAFYLCASSTSDRGFWSPLHFGNGTRLTVT.

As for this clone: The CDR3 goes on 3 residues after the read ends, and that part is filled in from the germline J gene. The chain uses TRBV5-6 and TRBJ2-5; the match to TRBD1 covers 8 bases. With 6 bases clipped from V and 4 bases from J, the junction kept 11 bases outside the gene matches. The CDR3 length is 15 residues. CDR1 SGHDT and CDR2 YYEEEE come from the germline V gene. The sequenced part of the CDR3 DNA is TGTGCCAGCACCCCGGGGACAGGCCTACGAGAGACC. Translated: CASTPGTGLRET. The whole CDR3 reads CASTPGTGLRETQYF.

CDR3 DNA, as far as it was read: TGTGCCAGCTTTTTCGGGACAGGGGAAATCACTGAA. This codes for CASFFGTGEITE. The entire CDR3 sequence reads CASFFGTGEITEAFF. The rearrangement uses TRBV2 and TRBJ1-1; 10 bases fit TRBD1. The read stops 3 residues short of the end of the CDR3; the missing end is completed from the germline J gene. Germline values: CDR1 SNHLY, CDR2 FYNNEI. J was trimmed by 4 bases and V by 8 bases; bases with no gene match: 10. This CDR3 comprises 15 residues.